One sample yielded the 25 T cell receptor beta chains listed below, sequenced in a study of cytomegalovirus exposure and HLA in healthy donors. A multiplex PCR was run with 60 Vbeta primers and 13 Jbeta primers. Libraries were prepared by immunoSEQ multiplex PCR; TCRdb keeps only in-frame clonotypes and omits some of them. This sample carries 38,000 or so clones, with around 10% going to the ten biggest clones. Specimen: PBMCs. Every receptor here comes from a man aged 35 to 55 in good health and CMV-seropositive.

CDR3 loop: CASRVGTATEAFF. Here the CDR3 DNA reads TGTGCCAGCAGGGTAGGGACAGCCACTGAAGCTTTCTTT. This rearrangement joins TRBV6-5 to TRBJ1-1, with 7 bases that match TRBD1. This CDR3 contains 13 residues. Germline CDR1 is MNHEY and CDR2 is SVGAGI. The V gene end was trimmed by 6 bases and the J gene end by 4 bases; junction bases not matched to a gene: 5.

As regards this clone: At one of its ends the junction is not consistent with the germline gene, which may arise from a read error. This chain uses TRBV9 with TRBJ2-5; D gene uncertain. The CDR3 spans 13 residues. Germline V gene lookup returns CDR1 SGDLS and CDR2 YYNGEE. This CDR3 reads CASSVDGLETRYF. In DNA form, the CDR3 reads TGTGCCAGCAGCGTAGACGGGTTAGAGACCCGGTACTTC. Full variable domain (rest looked up from reference TRBV9 and TRBJ2-5): DSGVTQTPKHLITATGQRVTLRCSPRSGDLSVYWYQQSLDQGLQFLIQYYNGEERAKGNILERFSAQQFPDLHSELNLSSLELGDSALYFCASSVDGLETRYFGPGTRLLVL.

The rearrangement uses TRBV5-1 and TRBJ2-3; D unclear. Germline CDR1 reads SGHRS; CDR2 reads YFSETQ. The length of the CDR3 is 14 residues. V was shortened by 5 bases and J by 0 bases, with 10 bases between the two germline ends. CDR3 nucleotides: TGCGCCAGCAGAGAGATCCTTAGCACAGATACGCAGTATTTT. Protein: CASREILSTDTQYF.

The chain carries TRBV7-8 and TRBJ2-7; 8 bases line up with TRBD1. The CDR3 extends over 14 amino acids. Trimming at V came to 2 bases and at J to 1 base, leaving 1 base not matched to a gene. CDR1 is SGHVS and CDR2 is FQNEAQ in the germline V gene. CDR3 residues: CASSLRDRSYEQYF. The CDR3 nucleotides read TGTGCCAGCAGCTTACGGGACAGGTCCTACGAGCAGTACTTC.

The genes are TRBV4-2 and TRBJ2-7, with 7 nucleotides matching TRBD1. The CDR3 contains 14 residues. Germline V CDR1 and CDR2: LGHNA, YNFKEQ. The J segment lost 6 bases and the V segment lost 6 bases, leaving 11 bases of the junction unmatched. CDR3: CASSHQGGYGEQYF. Written as DNA, the CDR3 is TGTGCCAGCAGTCACCAAGGGGGCTATGGCGAGCAGTACTTC.

The CDR3 is CASSFGGGGSTDTQYF. The CDR3 DNA is TGTGCCAGCAGCTTCGGAGGGGGCGGGAGCACAGATACGCAGTATTTT. This chain uses TRBV5-4 with TRBJ2-3; a possible D gene is TRBD1 (7 bases). Trimming stripped 2 bases from V and 0 bases from J, with 13 bases between. The CDR3 length is 16 residues. Germline V gene sequence: CDR1 SGHNT, CDR2 YYREEE (reference sequence).

This chain links TRBV5-4 with TRBJ1-5; D perhaps matches TRBD1 (6 bases). V was trimmed by 2 bases and J by 5 bases, leaving 11 bases between them. CDR3 length: 14 residues. Germline-derived CDR1 and CDR2 are SGHNT and YYREEE (reference sequence). CDR3 residues: CASSLQGEHQPQHF. The DNA for the CDR3 is TGTGCCAGCAGCTTACAGGGAGAGCATCAGCCCCAGCATTTT.

The rearrangement links TRBV27 to TRBJ2-5; the D is unclear. The CDR3 totals 13 residues. The germline V gene has CDR1 MNHEY and CDR2 SMNVEV (reference sequence). V dropped 6 bases and J dropped 0 bases, with 8 bases sitting between them. CDR3 nucleotide sequence: TGTGCCAGCAGCCCCTTAAACCAAGAGACCCAGTACTTC. Protein sequence: CASSPLNQETQYF.

The V gene is TRBV9, the J gene TRBJ2-5; no reliable D call. The CDR3 extends over 14 amino acids. Germline CDR1 SGDLS, CDR2 YYNGEE. The V and J ends lost 0 bases and 1 base respectively, with 7 bases between them. The CDR3 reads CASSVGFLQETQYF. The DNA of the CDR3 is TGTGCCAGCAGCGTAGGTTTCCTCCAAGAGACCCAGTACTTC.

The chain recombines TRBV7-2 with TRBJ1-2, with TRBD1 as a possible D gene (6 bases). The CDR3 spans 15 residues. Germline assignment: CDR1 SGHTA and CDR2 FQGNSA. V was shortened by 0 bases and J by 4 bases, with 12 bases between the two germline ends. The CDR3 sequence: CASSLAVLGAYGYTF. The CDR3 DNA follows: TGTGCCAGCAGCTTAGCGGTCCTGGGGGCCTATGGCTACACCTTC.

The genes are TRBV6-1 and TRBJ2-7; TRBD2 is a possible D gene (5 bases). V was trimmed by 2 bases and J by 7 bases, leaving 6 bases between them. The germline CDR1 and CDR2 sequences are MNHNS and SASEGT. The CDR3 has 11 residues. CDR3 sequence reads: CASSEWREQYF. The CDR3 nucleotides are TGTGCCAGCAGTGAATGGAGGGAGCAGTACTTC.

The chain is built from TRBV9 and TRBJ2-7; unclear D gene. Trimming shortened V by 3 bases and J by 7 bases, and 14 bases separated the two germline ends. The CDR3 extends over 13 amino acids. Looked up from germline, CDR1 is SGDLS and CDR2 is YYNGEE. DNA for the CDR3: TGTGCCAGCAGCGCCGACACCCAGCTGGAGCAGTACTTC. Protein: CASSADTQLEQYF.

This chain uses TRBV5-1 with TRBJ2-1; tentatively, D is TRBD2 (6 bases). Trimming took off 0 bases at V and 8 bases at J, with 12 bases between the two ends. CDR3 length: 14 amino acids. The germline V gene encodes CDR1 SGHRS and CDR2 YFSETQ. DNA of the CDR3: TGCGCCAGCAGCTTGGGGGGGGTGGTGGATGAGCAGTTCTTC. It specifies CASSLGGVVDEQFF.

The V and J genes are TRBV5-6 and TRBJ1-2; the D is unclear. The CDR3 spans 13 residues. V was shortened by 5 bases and J by 4 bases, with 12 bases between the two germline ends. Germline CDR1 and CDR2: SGHDT and YYEEEE. The CDR3 protein is CASSQQSRYGYTF. As DNA, the CDR3 is TGTGCCAGCAGTCAACAGAGCCGCTATGGCTACACCTTC.

The V and J genes are TRBV19 and TRBJ2-1, with a weak D call TRBD2 (6 bases). CDR1 and CDR2 (germline): LNHDA, SQIVND (reference sequence). The CDR3 contains 16 residues. Trimming removed 6 bases from V and 1 base from J, with 16 bases in between. CDR3 sequence reads: CASRSSGGGSYNEQFF. CDR3 coding DNA: TGTGCCAGTAGGAGTAGCGGAGGTGGGTCCTACAATGAGCAGTTCTTC. The full variable domain, rest sourced from reference TRBV19 and TRBJ2-1, is DGGITQSPKYLFRKEGQNVTLSCEQNLNHDAMYWYRQDPGQGLRLIYYSQIVNDFQKGDIAEGYSVSREKKESFPLTVTSAQKNPTAFYLCASRSSGGGSYNEQFFGPGTRLTVL.

The chain couples TRBV9 to TRBJ2-3; 7 bases align to TRBD2. V was clipped by 4 bases and J by 4 bases; unmatched bases: 15. Per the germline V gene, CDR1 is SGDLS and CDR2 is YYNGEE. This CDR3 is built from 17 residues. CDR3 loop: CASSYLLGSGNADTQYF. The CDR3 region has the DNA TGTGCCAGCAGCTATCTCCTCGGGAGCGGGAACGCAGATACGCAGTATTTT. Complete variable domain (other parts from reference TRBV9 and TRBJ2-3): DSGVTQTPKHLITATGQRVTLRCSPRSGDLSVYWYQQSLDQGLQFLIQYYNGEERAKGNILERFSAQQFPDLHSELNLSSLELGDSALYFCASSYLLGSGNADTQYFGPGTRLTVL.

The rearrangement links TRBV28 to TRBJ1-2, with 7 bases aligning to TRBD1. From germline, CDR1 is MDHEN and CDR2 SYDVKM. The CDR3 sequence is 15 residues long. V was clipped by 8 bases and J by 6 bases; unmatched bases: 15. CDR3 DNA: TGTGCCAGCTCACTTACCAGACAGGGTAGTCATGGCTACACCTTC. This gives the protein CASSLTRQGSHGYTF.

This chain connects TRBV7-2 to TRBJ1-2; D is possibly TRBD1 (5 bases). The CDR3 runs to 12 residues. The germline CDR1 and CDR2 sequences are SGHTA and FQGNSA. The germline V and J ends were trimmed by 1 base and 8 bases, with 8 bases remaining between them. CDR3 DNA sequence: TGTGCCAGCAGCTTAGTACGGGGGGGCTACACCTTC. It encodes CASSLVRGGYTF.

The J gene is TRBJ2-3, the V gene TRBV2, with 12 bases that match TRBD2. Germline CDR1 and CDR2: SNHLY and FYNNEI. V lost 6 bases, J lost 1 base, and 2 bases stayed unmatched. The CDR3 has 15 amino acids. CDR3: CASRASGGGTDTQYF. CDR3 DNA sequence: TGTGCCAGCAGGGCTAGCGGGGGGGGCACAGATACGCAGTATTTT.

V gene TRBV4-2 combines with J gene TRBJ2-7; 15 nucleotides align to TRBD2. Germline lookup yields CDR1 LGHNA and CDR2 YNFKEQ. The CDR3 contains 18 residues. Trimming took 5 bases from V and 0 from J; bases not matched to a gene: 8. The CDR3 nucleotides are TGTGCCAGCAGCGCCGGGACTAGCGGGAGGCCGGGCTCCTACGAGCAGTACTTC. Encoded protein: CASSAGTSGRPGSYEQYF.

V gene TRBV27 combines with J gene TRBJ2-5; D is perhaps TRBD2 (5 bases). This CDR3 spans 11 amino acids. Germline CDR1 and CDR2: MNHEY and SMNVEV (reference sequence). V lost 6 bases and J lost 7, with 9 bases in between. CDR3 sequence reads: CASRGGGTQYF. CDR3 nucleotide sequence: TGTGCCAGCAGGGGTGGAGGGACCCAGTACTTC.

The rearrangement joins TRBV11-2 to TRBJ1-1; weak D call: TRBD1 (6 bases). CDR1 is SGHAT and CDR2 is FQNNGV in the germline V gene. Trimming cost V 5 bases and J 1 base, with 14 bases left between them. This CDR3 has 15 amino acids. CDR3 sequence reads: CASSLQGGGNTEAFF. The CDR3 DNA is TGTGCCAGCAGCCTACAGGGTGGAGGGAACACTGAAGCTTTCTTT.

The chain employs TRBV7-9 and TRBJ2-5, with 8 positions matching TRBD2. This CDR3 has 14 amino acids. Germline V lookup: CDR1 SEHNR, CDR2 FQNEAQ (reference sequence). Germline trimming cut 4 bases from V and 5 bases from J; bases unmatched to any gene: 6. CDR3 residues: CASSSSGSGETQYF. CDR3 sequence (DNA): TGTGCCAGCAGCTCAAGCGGGAGTGGGGAGACCCAGTACTTC.

The chain joins TRBV30 to TRBJ2-2; possible D gene TRBD1, 6 bases. The CDR3 runs 17 residues. Germline V gene sequence: CDR1 GTSNPN, CDR2 SVGIG (reference sequence). V lost 2 bases to trimming and J lost 6 bases, with 22 bases between them. The CDR3 sequence is CAWSTGLGDLGAGELFF. DNA of the CDR3: TGTGCCTGGAGTACAGGGTTAGGAGATTTAGGCGCCGGGGAGCTGTTTTTT.

This rearrangement joins TRBV10-1 to TRBJ1-4; possibly TRBD1 for D (6 bases). V dropped 5 bases and J dropped 7 bases, with 17 bases sitting between them. Germline V CDR1 and CDR2: WNHNN, SYGVQD (reference sequence). CDR3 length equals 15 residues. The CDR3 DNA reads as TGCGCCAGCAGTAAACAGGGTCGGAATACTGAAAAACTGTTTTTT. Its translation: CASSKQGRNTEKLFF.